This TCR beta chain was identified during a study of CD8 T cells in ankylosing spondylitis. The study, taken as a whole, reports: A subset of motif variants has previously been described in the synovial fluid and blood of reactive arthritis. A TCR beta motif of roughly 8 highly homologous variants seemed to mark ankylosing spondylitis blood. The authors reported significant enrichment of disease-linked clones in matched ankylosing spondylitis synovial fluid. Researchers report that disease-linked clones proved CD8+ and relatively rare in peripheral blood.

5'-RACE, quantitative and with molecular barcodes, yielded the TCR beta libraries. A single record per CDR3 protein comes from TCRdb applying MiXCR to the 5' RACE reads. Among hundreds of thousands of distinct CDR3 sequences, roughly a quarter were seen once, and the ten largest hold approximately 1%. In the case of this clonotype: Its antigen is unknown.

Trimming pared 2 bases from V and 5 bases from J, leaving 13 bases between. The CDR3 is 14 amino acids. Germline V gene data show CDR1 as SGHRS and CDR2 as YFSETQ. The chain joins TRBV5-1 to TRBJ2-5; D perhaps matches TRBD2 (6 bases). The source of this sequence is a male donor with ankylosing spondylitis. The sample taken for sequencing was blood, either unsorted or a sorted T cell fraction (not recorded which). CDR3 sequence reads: CASSFGTPEETQYF. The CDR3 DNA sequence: TGCGCCAGCAGCTTCGGGACTCCGGAGGAGACCCAGTACTTC.